This TCR beta chain was profiled in a study of blood T cell repertoires in COVID-19 (dated by TCRdb to the early 2020s). Context from the whole study: Samples covering the acute and convalescent phases of COVID-19 were provided by collaborators in the United States, Italy and Spain. The material from the prospective study consisted of cDNA or gDNA derived from T cells, B-cell-depleted T cells, or PBMCs. The dataset comprised deeply sampled blood TCRbeta repertoires from subjects exposed to, actively infected with, or recovered from COVID-19. The repertoires were released in a freely available public database meant as a resource for research on the immune response to SARS-CoV-2. Samples came from the ongoing ImmuneRACE study (first 160 participants) plus 1,254 subjects from 6 global collaborators. The sample metadata nearly always contained a de-identified subject ID, COVID-19 status, age in years and sex. Where available, HLA class I and class II types were obtained from metadata supplied by the sample provider rather than from assay-based typing. The full study reports these points: Clinical and demographic metadata were provided uncurated, with the amount varying by source and participant.

On this clone itself: Its antigen has not been determined. No base-level quality is on record; no much larger clone is a single base apart.

TCRbeta CDR3 regions were amplified from genomic DNA by means of the immunoSEQ Assay, a bias-controlled multiplex PCR. The paper's processing steps were these. Within the assay, amplification of reference gene primers was used to estimate how many nucleated cells each sample contained. To quantify the absolute abundance of each unique TCRbeta CDR3 rearrangement, sequence reads were collapsed and filtered. Productive Simpson clonality was computed per sample as the square root of Simpson's diversity index over productive rearrangements. The table comes from immuneACCESS by way of TCRdb, which keeps in-frame sequences with V and J called. Part of the clones is missing from these tables; in studies checked, under half for an unresolved V gene and the rest for unknown reasons. V and J calls plus clone size are reproduced from that table; the DNA served to infer D and trimming. This sample holds about 250,000 clones; nearly 90% were observed only once. The ten largest clones take up under 2.5% of the sample.

A second Seattle source provided samples from volunteer blood donors who had recovered from COVID-19. The collaborating institutions used their own protocols to collect whole blood in K2EDTA tubes. For TCRbeta analysis, collaborator samples were shipped as frozen whole blood, as isolated PBMCs, or as DNA extracted from either sample type. Trimming costs V 2 bases and J 0 bases, and their ends lie 4 bases apart. As encoded in the germline V gene, CDR1 is MDHEN while CDR2 is SYDVKM. Spanning cysteine to phenylalanine, the CDR3 consists of 13 amino acids. The sequence is cut down to CDR3 DNA, 39 bases in frame from base 1.

Sequenced sample: peripheral blood. This TCR derives from a middle-aged woman who had recovered from COVID-19. The rearranged segments are TRBV28 and TRBJ1-2, with the D segment identity uncertain. At the DNA level, the sequence is TGTGCCAGCAGTTTAAATACTAACTATGGCTACACCTTC. Translated, it gives CASSLNTNYGYTF.